This TCR beta chain was recovered during a study of cytomegalovirus exposure and HLA in healthy donors. The germline V gene encodes CDR1 SGHTA and CDR2 FQGNSA. Trimming shortened V by 0 bases and J by 4 bases, and 10 bases separated the two germline ends. The CDR3 sequence is 15 residues long. The PCR was carried out with 60 Vbeta primers and 13 Jbeta primers. Only in-frame clones appear in the TCRdb table, and some are missing; sequencing was by immunoSEQ multiplex PCR. The sample's table shows 100,000 to 150,000 clones. In nominal health when sampled, donors likely had unrecorded immune exposures nonetheless.

The clonotype was recovered from a man between 18 and 35 years old in good health and CMV-seronegative. The sample consisted of PBMCs. The chain uses TRBV7-2 and TRBJ1-3; no definite D call. In DNA, the CDR3 is TGTGCCAGCAGCTTAGCGTTAAATCTGGGAAACACCATATATTTT. It translates to CASSLALNLGNTIYF.